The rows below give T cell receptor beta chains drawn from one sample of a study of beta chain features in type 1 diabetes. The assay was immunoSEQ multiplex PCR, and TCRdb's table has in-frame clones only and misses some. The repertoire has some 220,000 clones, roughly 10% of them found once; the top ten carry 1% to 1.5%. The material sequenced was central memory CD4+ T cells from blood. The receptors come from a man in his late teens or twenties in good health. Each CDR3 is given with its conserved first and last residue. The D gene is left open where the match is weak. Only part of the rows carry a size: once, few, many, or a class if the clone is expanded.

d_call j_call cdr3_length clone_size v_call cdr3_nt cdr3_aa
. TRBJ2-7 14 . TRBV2 TGTGCCAGCAGTGACCCAGGGGAGACCTACGAGCAGTACTTC CASSDPGETYEQYF
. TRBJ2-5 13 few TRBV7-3 TGTGCCAGCAGCTTAGCTCCTGTGGAGACCCAGTACTTC CASSLAPVETQYF
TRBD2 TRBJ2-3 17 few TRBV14 TGTGCCAGCAGCCTCGGACTAGCGGGCGGCAACACAGATACGCAGTATTTT CASSLGLAGGNTDTQYF
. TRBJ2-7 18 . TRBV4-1 TGCGCCAGCAGCCAATTTGAGTCCCTGCCGCTCTACTCCTACGAGCAGTACTTC CASSQFESLPLYSYEQYF
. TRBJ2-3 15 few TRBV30 TGTGCCTGGAGTGTCTATGGGGGAAGCACAGATACGCAGTATTTT CAWSVYGGSTDTQYF
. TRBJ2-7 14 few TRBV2 TGTGCCAGCAGTGACCCAGGGGTTATGTACGAGCAGTACTTC CASSDPGVMYEQYF
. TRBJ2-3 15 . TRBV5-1 TGCGCCAGCAGCTTGGTGGGACCCACGACAGATACGCAGTATTTT CASSLVGPTTDTQYF
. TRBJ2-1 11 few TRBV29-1 TGCAGCGTTACCTCACGGTATGAGCAGTTCTTC CSVTSRYEQFF
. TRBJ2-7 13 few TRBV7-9 TGTGCCAGCAGCTTAGCGAGGGACTACGAGCAGTACTTC CASSLARDYEQYF
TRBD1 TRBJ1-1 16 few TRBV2 TGTGCCAGCAGACCTATACGGGACAGGAGGAACACTGAAGCTTTCTTT CASRPIRDRRNTEAFF
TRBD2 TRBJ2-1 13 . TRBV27 TGTGCCAGCACACAGCGGGGGTACAATGAGCAGTTCTTC CASTQRGYNEQFF
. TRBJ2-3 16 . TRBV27 TGTGCCAGCAGGCAGACAGGCCGGTATTCCACAGATACGCAGTATTTT CASRQTGRYSTDTQYF
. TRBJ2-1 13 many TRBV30 TGTGCCTGGACAGACGGCTCCTACAATGAGCAGTTCTTC CAWTDGSYNEQFF
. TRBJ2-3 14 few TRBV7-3 TGTGCCAGCAGCTTAAGAGGGCCGGGAGATACGCAGTATTTT CASSLRGPGDTQYF
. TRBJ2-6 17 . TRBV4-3 TGCGCCAGCGGACCGGTGGGGACTCCCTCTGGGGCCAACGTCCTGACTTTC CASGPVGTPSGANVLTF
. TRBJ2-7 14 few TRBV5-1 TGCGCCAGCAGCTTGGTCCAAAGGGTCGGCGAGCAGTACTTC CASSLVQRVGEQYF
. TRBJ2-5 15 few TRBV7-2 TGTGCCAGCAGCTTAGACGGGGGCTTCCAAGAGACCCAGTACTTC CASSLDGGFQETQYF
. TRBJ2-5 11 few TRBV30 TGTGGTTACGCATCCCAAGAGACCCAGTACTTC CGYASQETQYF
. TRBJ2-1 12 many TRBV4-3 TGCGCCAGCGGCAGGGGCCGGAATGAGCAGTTCTTC CASGRGRNEQFF
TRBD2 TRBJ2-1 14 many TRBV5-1 TGCGCCAGCAGAGCGGGAGATTCCTACAATGAGCAGTTCTTC CASRAGDSYNEQFF
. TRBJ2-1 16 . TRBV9 TGTGCCAGCAGCGTAGCGAGGAGCCGCTCATACAATGAGCAGTTCTTC CASSVARSRSYNEQFF
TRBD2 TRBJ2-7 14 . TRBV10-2 TGCGCCAGCAGTGAGAAAGGGACTAGCTACGAGCAGTACTTC CASSEKGTSYEQYF
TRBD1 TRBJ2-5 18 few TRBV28 TGTGCCAGCAGTCATACTGCGTGGGGACAGGGGGCGCGAGAGACCCAGTACTTC CASSHTAWGQGARETQYF
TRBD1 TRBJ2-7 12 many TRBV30 TGTGCCTGGAGGGGACAGAGCTACGAGCAGTACTTC CAWRGQSYEQYF